Listed below are T cell receptor beta chains from one sample, sequenced in a study of blood T cell repertoires in COVID-19. Data came from immunoSEQ multiplex PCR; TCRdb stores just in-frame clones and leaves some out. The table records approximately 390,000 clones, about 90% of them present only once. The sample consisted of peripheral blood. All receptors come from a woman in her fifties or sixties with COVID-19, enrolled during active disease. CDR3s include the opening cysteine and the closing phenylalanine or tryptophan. Each record gives: D gene, clone size, J gene, V gene, CDR3 protein, CDR3 DNA. D genes are given only for firm matches. A row's size may be missing; if present it is once, few, many or a size class.

TRBD1 | NA | TRBJ2-1 | TRBV7-7 | CASSPWTGHDEQFF | TGTGCTAGCAGCCCTTGGACAGGGCACGATGAGCAGTTCTTC
NA | NA | TRBJ2-2 | TRBV3-1/TRBV3-2 | CASSGARYTPGELFF | TGTGCCAGCAGCGGTGCCCGGTATACGCCCGGGGAGCTGTTTTTT
TRBD1 | NA | TRBJ1-2 | TRBV19 | CASSVTGWEGYTF | TGTGCCAGTAGCGTGACAGGGTGGGAGGGCTACACCTTC
NA | NA | TRBJ2-3 | TRBV27 | CASSRGSPDTQYF | TGTGCCAGCAGCCGAGGTTCCCCAGATACGCAGTATTTT
NA | NA | TRBJ2-7 | TRBV7-9 | CASSPRDTGPYEQYF | TGTGCCAGCAGCCCAAGGGACACCGGCCCATACGAGCAGTACTTC
TRBD1 | NA | TRBJ1-1 | TRBV6-5 | CASRPDRGLYTEAFF | TGTGCCAGCAGACCGGACAGGGGGCTTTACACTGAAGCTTTCTTT
TRBD1 | NA | TRBJ2-3 | TRBV6-5 | CASTYTGGRTDTQYF | TGTGCCAGCACCTATACAGGGGGCCGCACAGATACGCAGTATTTT
NA | NA | TRBJ1-3 | TRBV9 | CASGTTGNTIYF | TGTGCCAGCGGGACAACGGGAAACACCATATATTTT
TRBD1 | NA | TRBJ1-1 | TRBV4-1 | CASSQGQGAVGTEAFF | TGCGCCAGCAGCCAAGGACAGGGGGCGGTCGGGACTGAAGCTTTCTTT
NA | NA | TRBJ1-1 | TRBV5-1 | CASSPDSREAFF | TGCGCCAGCAGCCCGGACAGCCGAGAAGCTTTCTTT
NA | NA | TRBJ1-2 | TRBV11-2 | CASSRGQQAVYGYTF | TGTGCCAGCAGCCGGGGACAACAAGCGGTTTATGGCTACACCTTC
TRBD1 | NA | TRBJ1-5 | TRBV6-6 | CASSPRDRGIGNQPQHF | TGTGCCAGCAGTCCCCGGGACAGGGGGATTGGCAATCAGCCCCAGCATTTT
NA | once | TRBJ2-7 | TRBV5-6 | CASSFNGLEVPSDEQYF | TGTGCCAGCAGCTTCAATGGGCTGGAGGTCCCCAGCGACGAGCAGTACTTC
NA | NA | TRBJ1-2 | TRBV29-1 | CSVAGGGEGGIWDGYTF | TGCAGCGTTGCCGGGGGGGGAGAAGGTGGTATATGGGATGGCTACACCTTC
TRBD1 | NA | TRBJ1-2 | TRBV6-5 | CASSSSDRAISYTF | TGTGCCAGCAGTTCCTCAGACAGGGCCATTTCCTACACCTTC
NA | few | TRBJ1-6 | TRBV7-3 | CASSPTPPLHF | TGTGCCAGCAGCCCAACTCCACCCCTCCACTTT
TRBD1 | NA | TRBJ2-7 | TRBV7-9 | CASSSTGGRGEQYF | TGTGCCAGCAGTTCAACAGGGGGTCGCGGCGAGCAGTACTTC
NA | NA | TRBJ1-6 | TRBV27 | CASRSSQHNSPLHF | TGTGCCAGCAGATCTTCACAGCACAATTCACCCCTCCACTTT
NA | NA | TRBJ1-3 | TRBV4-2 | CASSQVSGGNTIYF | TGTGCCAGCAGCCAAGTCTCAGGGGGAAACACCATATATTTT
TRBD1 | NA | TRBJ1-4 | TRBV7-9 | CASSLAPRGRPEKLFF | TGTGCCAGCAGCTTAGCGCCCAGGGGGCGCCCTGAAAAACTGTTTTTT
TRBD2 | few | TRBJ2-7 | TRBV7-2 | CASSFFLAVSYEQYF | TGTGCCAGCAGCTTTTTTCTAGCGGTATCCTACGAGCAGTACTTC
NA | NA | TRBJ1-2 | TRBV27 | CASTSLGHPSNYGYTF | TGTGCCAGCACCTCCCTTGGACACCCATCTAACTATGGCTACACCTTC
NA | NA | TRBJ2-4 | TRBV2 | CASSEGGAKNIQYF | TGTGCCAGCAGTGAAGGAGGGGCCAAAAACATTCAGTACTTC
TRBD1 | NA | TRBJ1-1 | TRBV11-2 | CASSLGLVTGPFF | TGTGCCAGCAGCTTAGGATTGGTGACAGGGCCTTTCTTT
NA | NA | TRBJ1-4 | TRBV3-1/TRBV3-2 | CASSRRQATNEKLFF | TGTGCCAGCAGCCGGAGACAGGCAACTAATGAAAAACTGTTTTTT
NA | once | TRBJ1-6 | TRBV15 | CATSRDLRSGHTSDSPLHF | TGTGCCACCAGCAGAGATTTGCGTTCAGGACACACTTCTGATTCACCCCTCCACTTT
TRBD2 | once | TRBJ2-5 | TRBV6-6 | CASRTGGRTQYF | TGTGCCAGCAGAACGGGGGGGCGGACCCAGTACTTC
NA | NA | TRBJ2-7 | TRBV21-1 | CASSKDSAYEQYF | TGTGCCAGCAGCAAGGACAGCGCCTACGAGCAGTACTTC
TRBD1 | NA | TRBJ1-1 | TRBV6-5 | CASASDRETEAFF | TGTGCCAGCGCTTCGGACAGGGAGACTGAAGCTTTCTTT
NA | NA | TRBJ2-3 | TRBV5-1 | CASSPVRGGVLDTQYF | TGCGCCAGCAGCCCCGTGAGGGGGGGGGTTTTGGATACGCAGTATTTT
TRBD2 | few | TRBJ2-3 | TRBV19 | CASSIGGGFTDTQYF | TGTGCCAGTAGTATTGGGGGGGGGTTCACAGATACGCAGTATTTT
NA | NA | TRBJ1-4 | TRBV28 | CASHPRQDNEKLFF | TGTGCCAGCCATCCCCGACAGGATAATGAAAAACTGTTTTTT
NA | once | TRBJ2-7 | TRBV3-1/TRBV3-2 | CASSQGASYQYEQYF | TGTGCCAGCAGCCAAGGTGCTAGCTATCAATACGAGCAGTACTTC
TRBD2 | once | TRBJ2-2 | TRBV6-2/TRBV6-3 | CASSYFAGGTGELFF | TGTGCCAGCAGTTATTTTGCGGGGGGCACCGGGGAGCTGTTTTTT
NA | NA | TRBJ1-1 | TRBV3-1/TRBV3-2 | CASSQDGRGNTEAFF | TGTGCCAGCAGCCAAGATGGCAGGGGGAACACTGAAGCTTTCTTT
NA | many | TRBJ2-1 | TRBV7-5 | CVRSLASGGNYNEQFF | TGTGTCAGAAGCTTGGCTAGCGGGGGCAACTACAATGAGCAGTTCTTC
NA | NA | TRBJ2-7 | TRBV5-3 | CARSPEGRSLPYEQYF | TGTGCCAGAAGCCCGGAGGGCAGATCTCTGCCCTACGAGCAGTACTTC
NA | NA | TRBJ1-6 | TRBV7-2 | CASSKLQESNSPLHF | TGTGCCAGCAGCAAACTACAGGAATCGAATTCACCCCTCCACTTT
TRBD2 | NA | TRBJ2-3 | TRBV5-4 | CASSFSGGTDTQYF | TGTGCCAGCAGCTTCTCGGGGGGGACCGATACGCAGTATTTT
TRBD1 | NA | TRBJ1-2 | TRBV3-1/TRBV3-2 | CASRDRGIGYTF | TGTGCCAGCAGAGACAGGGGGATAGGCTACACCTTC
TRBD2 | NA | TRBJ2-1 | TRBV10-3 | CAISSPGGVAGLYEQFF | TGTGCCATCAGTAGCCCCGGGGGCGTAGCGGGGTTATATGAGCAGTTCTTC
TRBD1 | NA | TRBJ2-5 | TRBV6-5 | CASRLTGGQTQYF | TGTGCCAGCAGACTGACAGGGGGACAGACCCAGTACTTC
NA | NA | TRBJ2-7 | TRBV5-4 | CASSPGLSYEQYF | TGTGCCAGCAGCCCGGGACTTAGCTACGAGCAGTACTTC
TRBD1 | NA | TRBJ1-5 | TRBV7-2 | CASSLAGDRGSPQHF | TGTGCCAGCAGCTTAGCGGGGGACAGGGGTTCGCCCCAGCATTTT
NA | NA | TRBJ1-5 | TRBV19 | CASSYSNQPQHF | TGTGCCAGTAGTTATAGCAATCAGCCCCAGCATTTT
NA | NA | TRBJ1-2 | TRBV12-5 | CASGLVPGEYGYTF | TGTGCTAGTGGTTTGGTTCCAGGGGAATATGGCTACACCTTC
NA | NA | TRBJ1-5 | TRBV10-3 | CAISESRGSPGNQPQHF | TGTGCCATCAGTGAGTCTAGGGGATCCCCTGGCAATCAGCCCCAGCATTTT
NA | NA | TRBJ2-5 | TRBV11-2 | CASSPETPGGETQYF | TGTGCCAGCAGCCCCGAAACCCCAGGGGGGGAGACCCAGTACTTC
NA | NA | TRBJ1-3 | TRBV28 | CASFPGAHLGLLGVITGNTIYF | TGTGCCAGCTTTCCAGGGGCCCATCTCGGCCTTCTAGGGGTAATTACGGGAAACACCATATATTTT
NA | few | TRBJ1-2 | TRBV19 | CASSIDPRQPSNYGYTF | TGTGCCAGTAGTATAGATCCAAGACAGCCGTCTAACTATGGCTACACCTTC
NA | NA | TRBJ1-2 | TRBV2 | CASDRGGVDGYTF | TGTGCCAGCGACAGAGGGGGTGTCGATGGCTACACCTTC
NA | NA | TRBJ2-3 | TRBV6-5 | CASSRRAGRTDTQYF | TGTGCCAGCTCCCGTCGAGCGGGCCGCACAGATACGCAGTATTTT
TRBD2 | NA | TRBJ2-1 | TRBV19 | CASSIQSGLAGHEQFF | TGTGCCAGTAGTATTCAATCGGGACTAGCGGGCCATGAGCAGTTCTTC
NA | NA | TRBJ1-2 | TRBV9 | CASSGLREREANYGYTF | TGTGCCAGCAGCGGATTAAGGGAGAGGGAAGCTAACTATGGCTACACCTTC
NA | once | TRBJ1-1 | TRBV24-1 | CATRATGNTEAFF | TGTGCCACCAGAGCCACAGGGAACACTGAAGCTTTCTTT
TRBD1 | NA | TRBJ2-7 | TRBV25-1 | CASSDPSRGHRGYEQYF | TGTGCCAGCAGTGATCCATCACGCGGCCACAGGGGATACGAGCAGTACTTC
NA | NA | TRBJ2-1 | TRBV11-1 | CASSLKWGDSYNEQFF | TGTGCCAGCAGCTTAAAGTGGGGTGACAGCTACAATGAGCAGTTCTTC
TRBD2 | NA | TRBJ2-3 | TRBV15 | CATSRASGGTDTQYF | TGTGCCACCAGCCGAGCTAGCGGGGGCACAGATACGCAGTATTTT